This T cell receptor beta chain was sequenced in a study of shared T cell receptors in the human thymus. V lost 0 bases to trimming and J lost 1 base, with 7 bases between them. The CDR3 consists of 14 residues. Germline CDR1 reads SGHRS; CDR2 reads YFSETQ. The table came from immunoSEQ multiplex PCR; TCRdb's copy has only in-frame clones and leaves some out. Of roughly 500,000 clones in the sample, around three quarters were seen once. The same sample was also studied in work on human thymus T cells.

The TCR comes from a boy in the first two years of life with a congenital heart defect. The J gene is TRBJ1-2, the V gene TRBV5-1; the D is unclear. Sequencing was performed on thymocytes. CDR3 sequence: CASSLEQDNYGYTF. CDR3 in DNA: TGCGCCAGCAGCTTGGAGCAGGATAACTATGGCTACACCTTC.